This T cell receptor beta chain originates from a study of T-cell memory formation after mild COVID-19. Study-wide context: Largely, TCR clusters stayed within a single donor.

TCR alpha and TCR beta cDNA libraries with sample barcodes and UMIs came from 5'RACE using constant-segment primers. TCRdb fed the 5' RACE reads into MiXCR, producing one record per CDR3 protein. The sample carries 450,000 to 700,000 distinct CDR3 sequences, 15% to 20% recorded once. This clonotype was seen a handful of times. Germline V gene data show CDR1 as KGHSH and CDR2 as LQKENI. Deletions cut 5 bases from V and 4 bases from J, with 5 bases between. The CDR3 has 11 amino acids. What was sequenced was PBMCs or a T cell subset sorted from them (not recorded which). The receptor comes from an adult woman who had mild COVID-19 (a few samples of this study predate the infection). Cell type and time point are not known. The chain recombines TRBV18 with TRBJ1-1; the D is unclear. Written as DNA, the CDR3 is TGTGCCAGCTCAAGAAGCACTGAAGCTTTCTTT. It codes for CASSRSTEAFF.